This section outlines one TCR beta chain sequence together with its context. The antigen remains undetermined. The entry originates in a study of CXCR3-negative and CXCR3-positive naive CD8 T cells. General study points: Each naive subset displayed comparably high diversity, whereas memory CD8+ cells displayed much lower diversity. Memory cells diverged, while naive CXCR3-positive and CXCR3-negative cells had similar TRBV-TRBJ usage. Hydrophobicity of TRB CDR3s was greater in CXCR3-positive naive cells than in CXCR3-negative naive cells.

Looked up from germline, CDR1 is MNHNS and CDR2 is SASEGT. The CDR3 sequence is 13 residues long. The libraries of TRB cDNA were constructed through 5' RACE using UMI labels. Following a re-call of the 5' RACE reads, TCRdb has one entry per CDR3 protein and lacks DNA. This sample's table reports some 130,000 distinct CDR3 sequences. The origin of this receptor is a human donor in good health. Some clones in this sample may be carry-over from other donors' samples. This chain links TRBV6-1 with TRBJ2-5. Sequenced sample: naive CXCR3+ CD8+ T cells from blood. Indicated subset: CD45RO-CCR7+CD27+CD95- naive CD8+ T cells expressing CXCR3 (TNR3+). The CDR3 loop is CASSVGLEETQYF.